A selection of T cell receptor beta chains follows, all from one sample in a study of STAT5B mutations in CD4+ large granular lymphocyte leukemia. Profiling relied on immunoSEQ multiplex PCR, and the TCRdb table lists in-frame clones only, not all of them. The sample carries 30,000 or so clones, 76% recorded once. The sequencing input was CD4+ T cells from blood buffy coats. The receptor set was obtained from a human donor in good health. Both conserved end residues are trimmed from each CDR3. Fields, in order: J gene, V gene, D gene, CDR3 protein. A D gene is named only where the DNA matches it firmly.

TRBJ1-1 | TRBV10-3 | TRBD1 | AISASVGTGKAF
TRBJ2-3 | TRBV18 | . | ASSPFGPGTDTQY
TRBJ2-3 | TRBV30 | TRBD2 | AWSSGVSTDTQY
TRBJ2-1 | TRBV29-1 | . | SVGDREQF
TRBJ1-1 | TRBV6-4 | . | ASSALGGDTEAF
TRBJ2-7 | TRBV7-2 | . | ASSLGGDNSYEQY
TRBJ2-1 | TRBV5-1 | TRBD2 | ASRGRLAGFNEQF
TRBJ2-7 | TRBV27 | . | ASSPLPGPYEQY
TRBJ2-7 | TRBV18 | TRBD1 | ASSAGTGGEQY
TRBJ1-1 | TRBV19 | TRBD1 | ASIGPTGVEAF
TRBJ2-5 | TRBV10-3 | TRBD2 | AIAAGGPSYETQY
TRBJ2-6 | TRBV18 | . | ASSRDSGANVLT
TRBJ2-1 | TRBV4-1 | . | ASSRSSDRLYNEQF
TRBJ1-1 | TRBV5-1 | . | ASRGTSGMNTEAF
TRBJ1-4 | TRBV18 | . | ASSPPGGATNEKLF
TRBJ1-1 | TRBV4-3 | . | ASSRASTGLAF
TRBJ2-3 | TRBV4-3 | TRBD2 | ASSQDRVLAGGIGIDTQY
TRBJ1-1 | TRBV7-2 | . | ASSGYTAEAF
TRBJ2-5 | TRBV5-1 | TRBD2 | ASSLTSAQETQY
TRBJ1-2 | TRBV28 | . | ASRSTGYGYT
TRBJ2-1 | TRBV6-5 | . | ASSYRGRGGLEQF
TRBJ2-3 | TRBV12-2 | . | AGTGGRKRDTQY
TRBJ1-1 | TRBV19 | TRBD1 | ASSTPSSRGKGNTEAF
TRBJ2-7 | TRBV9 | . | ASSVDGRGAGEQY
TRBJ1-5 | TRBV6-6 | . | ASSYSGMSNQPQH
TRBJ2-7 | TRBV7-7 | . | ASSLGLSYEQY
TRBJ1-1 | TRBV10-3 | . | AISKNTEAF
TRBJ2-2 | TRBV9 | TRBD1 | ASSVARGQGQGTGELF
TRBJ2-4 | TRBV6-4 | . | ASSSSGVNLAKNIQY
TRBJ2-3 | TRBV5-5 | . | ASSRQVSTDTQY
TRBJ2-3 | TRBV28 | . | ASSPNRATQY
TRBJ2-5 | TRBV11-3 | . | ASSLAGRGQTQY
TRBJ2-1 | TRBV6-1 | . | ASSETGWNEQF
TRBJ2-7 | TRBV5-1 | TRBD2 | ASSFGTSVGEQY
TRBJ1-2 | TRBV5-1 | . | ASSLAGSYGYT
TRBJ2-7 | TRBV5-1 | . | ASSLVRDEQY
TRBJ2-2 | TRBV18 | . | ASSPQGLGELF
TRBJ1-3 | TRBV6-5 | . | ASSYGGPGNTIY
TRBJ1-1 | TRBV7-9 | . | ASSSPRVMNTEAF
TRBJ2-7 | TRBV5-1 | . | ASSRLGGGPYEQY
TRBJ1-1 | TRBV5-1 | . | ASSLGDGNTEAF
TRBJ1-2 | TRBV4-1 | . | ASSQEQGANYGYT
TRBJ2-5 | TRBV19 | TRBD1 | ASSPTGIGETQY
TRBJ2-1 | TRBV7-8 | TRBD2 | ASSLAASGGYNEQF
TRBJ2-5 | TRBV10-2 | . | ASSVRGGTQY
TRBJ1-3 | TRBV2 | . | ASSPGQGNTIY
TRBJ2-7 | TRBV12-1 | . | ASSPGQGPYEQY
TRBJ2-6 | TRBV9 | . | ASSPRGDSGANVLT
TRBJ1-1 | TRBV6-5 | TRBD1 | ASSSTGVRTEAF
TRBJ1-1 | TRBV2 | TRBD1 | ASRVGQGAFTEAF
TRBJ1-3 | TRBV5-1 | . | ASSLNQASGNTIY
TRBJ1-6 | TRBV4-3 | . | ASSYKSSYNSPLH